This paragraph reports one TCR beta chain. Its antigen is as yet unknown. This record comes from a study of graft-versus-host responses after intestinal transplantation. Across the study: Isolated intestinal, liver-intestinal, or multivisceral transplants were what recipients had. Tacrolimus and steroids were given for around 3 years to all recipients after anti-thymocyte globulin induction.

Whole-study results and caveats: Graft-donor T cell macrochimerism in patients accompanied high graft-versus-host to host-versus-graft clonal ratios in allografts. GvH clones surfaced in recipient marrow, some emerging earlier in ileum or blood.

Lymphocytes (intraepithelial and lamina propria) were released by processing the graft tissue. Germline-derived CDR1 and CDR2 are SGHTA and FQGNSA. CDR3 length equals 12 residues. The V end was cut by 6 bases, the J end by 4 bases, with 9 bases between. Some clones are missing from TCRdb's copy, which holds only in-frame ones; the method was immunoSEQ multiplex PCR. The table records tens of thousands of clones, roughly 90% of them present only once. The clonotype was recovered from a human patient who received an intestinal transplant, so some T cells may come from the graft donor. Sequences were derived from ileum tissue, sampled almost 210 days after intestinal transplant. V is TRBV7-2 and J is TRBJ1-2, with D uncertain. The CDR3 nucleotides read TGTGCCAGCAGTGCCAGGCGCTATGGCTACACCTTC. Its protein product is CASSARRYGYTF.